One and the same sample provided the 23 T cell receptor beta chains below, sequenced in a study of cytomegalovirus exposure and HLA in healthy donors. The PCR contained 60 Vbeta and 13 Jbeta primers. Assay used: immunoSEQ multiplex PCR; TCRdb lists only in-frame clones, some missing. The sample includes some 170,000 clones, 75% to 85% of them seen just once. The sample taken for sequencing was PBMCs. All receptors derive from a woman aged 18-29 years in good health and CMV-seropositive.

The V and J genes are TRBV7-9 and TRBJ2-1; the D gene is possibly TRBD2 (5 bases). The CDR3 sequence is 11 residues long. Trimming took 4 bases from V and 9 from J, leaving 7 bases between them. Per the germline V gene, CDR1 is SEHNR and CDR2 is FQNEAQ (reference sequence). The CDR3 coding sequence is TGTGCCAGCAGCTGGGCGGGTGAGCAGTTCTTC. Translating gives CASSWAGEQFF.

This clone was seen once. The rearrangement joins TRBV27 to TRBJ1-1; 9 nucleotides line up with TRBD1. Germline values: CDR1 MNHEY, CDR2 SMNVEV (reference sequence). V was pared by 4 bases and J by 5 bases, with 8 bases of the junction left unmatched. The CDR3 sequence is 15 residues long. The CDR3 reads CASSSTGGVRTEAFF. CDR3 nucleotides: TGTGCCAGCAGTTCTACAGGGGGCGTAAGGACTGAAGCTTTCTTT.

This chain connects TRBV15 to TRBJ2-7; a weak D match, TRBD2 (5 bases). CDR3 size: 16 residues. V lost 0 bases to trimming and J lost 6 bases, with 18 bases between them. Germline lookup yields CDR1 LNHNV and CDR2 YYDKDF (reference sequence). DNA of the CDR3: TGTGCCACCAGCAGAGAGGGCTTCGGGGATCGAGGCGAGCAGTACTTC. Protein: CATSREGFGDRGEQYF.

This chain joins TRBV5-5 and TRBJ2-3, with 12 nucleotides matching TRBD1. The CDR3 spans 16 residues. Germline values: CDR1 SGHKS, CDR2 YYEKEE (reference sequence). With V trimmed by 4 bases and J by 5 bases, 8 bases remained unmatched. CDR3 loop: CASSPGDRGPVDTQYF. DNA for the CDR3: TGTGCCAGCAGCCCCGGGGACAGGGGGCCAGTAGATACGCAGTATTTT.

This chain links TRBV5-4 with TRBJ2-5; 9 positions match TRBD2. The CDR3 is 15 amino acids. Germline V gene sequence: CDR1 SGHNT, CDR2 YYREEE (reference sequence). V trimming: 4 bases; J trimming: 4 bases; junction bases outside the gene matches: 8. Here the CDR3 DNA reads TGTGCCAGCAGCCCCATTTTAGCGGGGGCAGAGACCCAGTACTTC. Translating it yields CASSPILAGAETQYF.

V gene TRBV4-3 combines with J gene TRBJ2-3; TRBD2 might be the D (6 bases). Germline CDR1 and CDR2: LGHNA and YSLEER. This CDR3 contains 14 residues. V was clipped by 3 bases and J by 7 bases, with 14 bases between them. This chain's CDR3 is CASSQSGEVHTQYF. CDR3 sequence (DNA): TGCGCCAGCAGCCAGTCGGGGGAGGTCCATACGCAGTATTTT.

The chain has TRBV2 and TRBJ2-5; D perhaps matches TRBD1 (6 bases). The CDR3 is 16 residues long. Germline V gene lookup returns CDR1 SNHLY and CDR2 FYNNEI. Trimming shortened V by 6 bases and J by 10 bases, and 27 bases separated the two germline ends. CDR3 protein: CASREPDRQDLRDQYF. The CDR3 DNA is TGTGCCAGCAGGGAACCGGACAGACAAGACCTAAGAGACCAGTACTTC.

The rearrangement joins TRBV13 to TRBJ1-6; the match to TRBD1 covers 7 bases. The junction had 6 bases not matched to a gene; V was cut back by 1 base and J by 6 bases. Germline lookup yields CDR1 PRHDT and CDR2 FYEKMQ (reference sequence). The CDR3 covers 16 residues. The CDR3 sequence: CASSLDATGTNSPLHF. In DNA, the CDR3 is TGTGCCAGCAGCTTAGACGCGACAGGGACTAATTCACCCCTCCACTTT.

The J gene is TRBJ2-7, the V gene TRBV5-1; 13 bases fit TRBD2. Germline CDR1 reads SGHRS; CDR2 reads YFSETQ. V lost 4 bases to trimming and J lost 5 bases; unmatched junction nucleotides: 12. The length of the CDR3 is 17 residues. The chain's CDR3 is CASSPIKLAGGPHEQYF. CDR3 DNA: TGCGCCAGCAGCCCCATCAAACTAGCGGGGGGGCCACACGAGCAGTACTTC.

DNA of the CDR3: TGTGCCAGCGCAGGACAGGCGCTTGAAAAACTGTTTTTT. It specifies CASAGQALEKLFF. The chain couples TRBV14 to TRBJ1-4; 7 bases fit TRBD1. This CDR3 is built from 13 residues. Germline CDR1 is SGHDN and CDR2 is FVKESK. V was pared by 8 bases and J by 7 bases, with 7 bases of the junction left unmatched. The variable domain in full, with the rest retrieved from reference TRBV14 and TRBJ1-4, is EAGVTQFPSHSVIEKGQTVTLRCDPISGHDNLYWYRRVMGKEIKFLLHFVKESKQDESGMPNNRFLAERTGGTYSTLKVQPAELEDSGVYFCASAGQALEKLFFGSGTQLSVL.

The J gene is TRBJ1-6, the V gene TRBV11-2, with a possible D match to TRBD1 (6 bases). Germline V gene lookup returns CDR1 SGHAT and CDR2 FQNNGV. CDR3 size: 15 residues. Trimming left V 5 bases short and J 10 bases short, with 18 bases between. This CDR3 reads CASSVSTGTRSPLHF. CDR3 DNA sequence: TGTGCCAGCAGCGTCAGTACAGGGACGCGCTCACCCCTCCACTTT.

In its sample, this clone was seen once. The chain carries TRBV2 and TRBJ1-6; 8 bases match TRBD1. Germline-derived CDR1 and CDR2 are SNHLY and FYNNEI. The V and J ends lost 7 bases and 14 bases, in that order; junction bases with no gene match: 19. The CDR3 is 16 residues long. The DNA of the CDR3 is TGTGCCAGCACCCCCAGGACAGGGCCTCTTTTTGGAACCCTCCACTTT. Translating gives CASTPRTGPLFGTLHF.

V is TRBV7-8 and J is TRBJ2-1, with 12 positions matching TRBD1. The CDR3 sequence is 16 residues long. CDR1 is SGHVS and CDR2 is FQNEAQ in the germline V gene. With 4 bases clipped from V and 7 bases from J, the junction kept 8 bases outside the gene matches. CDR3 sequence (DNA): TGTGCCAGCAGCTCGCTAGGGGACAGGGGGCGGAATGAGCAGTTCTTC. Protein: CASSSLGDRGRNEQFF.

This chain links TRBV5-1 with TRBJ1-1; 7 nucleotides match TRBD1. Germline-derived CDR1 and CDR2 are SGHRS and YFSETQ. V lost 4 bases and J lost 5; bases outside the gene matches: 14. The CDR3 runs to 16 residues. CDR3 amino acids: CASSRNPDRAETEAFF. In DNA form, the CDR3 reads TGCGCCAGCAGCCGGAACCCAGACAGGGCGGAGACTGAAGCTTTCTTT.

The chain uses TRBV4-2 and TRBJ1-4, with D maybe TRBD1 (6 bases). In germline, CDR1 is LGHNA, CDR2 YNFKEQ. The CDR3 covers 14 residues. Between the trimmed V and J ends, which lost 1 base and 11 bases, there was a span of 14 bases. CDR3 in amino acids: CASSQGMDSMKLFF. The DNA of the CDR3 is TGTGCCAGCAGCCAAGGTATGGACAGTATGAAACTGTTTTTT.

The rearrangement joins TRBV9 to TRBJ2-7; D perhaps matches TRBD2 (7 bases). The ends were cut back, 0 bases at V and 3 bases at J, with 10 bases in the middle. The germline CDR1 and CDR2 sequences are SGDLS and YYNGEE. This CDR3 is built from 14 residues. The CDR3 DNA reads as TGTGCCAGCAGCGTAGACGGGGGGCTCTACGAGCAGTACTTC. Protein product: CASSVDGGLYEQYF.

The chain couples TRBV28 to TRBJ1-5; D unclear. CDR1 and CDR2 (germline): MDHEN, SYDVKM. Trimming took 6 bases from V and 3 from J, leaving 12 bases between them. The CDR3 length is 14 residues. The CDR3 nucleotides read TGTGCCAGCAGGGCGACGGGAAACAATCAGCCCCAGCATTTT. It specifies CASRATGNNQPQHF.

This clone was detected once. This chain joins TRBV18 and TRBJ1-4, with 7 bases that match TRBD1. Germline CDR1 reads KGHSH; CDR2 reads LQKENI. The trim removed 3 bases at V and 5 bases at J, leaving 6 bases unmatched. This CDR3 has 15 amino acids. The CDR3 bases are TGTGCCAGCTCACCCTCGACAGGGCCAAATGAAAAACTGTTTTTT. The encoded protein is CASSPSTGPNEKLFF.

The V and J genes are TRBV14 and TRBJ2-7, with D maybe TRBD2 (7 bases). The length of the CDR3 is 15 residues. V lost 4 bases to trimming and J lost 7 bases, with 20 bases between them. Germline lookup yields CDR1 SGHDN and CDR2 FVKESK. Here the CDR3 DNA reads TGTGCCAGCAGCCTCCTGGGGGGGCTTTTGGGGGAGCAGTACTTC. Its protein is CASSLLGGLLGEQYF.

The chain carries TRBV6-5 and TRBJ1-1, with a possible D match to TRBD1 (6 bases). CDR3 length equals 15 residues. Germline V gene data show CDR1 as MNHEY and CDR2 as SVGAGI. The V and J ends lost 5 bases and 3 bases respectively, with 16 bases between them. CDR3 DNA: TGTGCCAGCAGTACCTTCGGGGGGCAGGACACTGAAGCTTTCTTT. The encoded protein is CASSTFGGQDTEAFF.

With regard to this clone: The identical CDR3 is also encoded by other nucleotide sequences in the sample. This chain links TRBV7-2 with TRBJ1-1; TRBD1 agrees at 9 bases. This CDR3 is built from 14 residues. Looked up from germline, CDR1 is SGHTA and CDR2 is FQGNSA. The ends lost 6 bases at V and 4 bases at J; junction bases unmatched: 6. DNA of the CDR3: TGTGCCAGCAGACTAGGGACAGGGACCACTGAAGCTTTCTTT. Translating it yields CASRLGTGTTEAFF.

This chain joins TRBV29-1 and TRBJ2-5; TRBD1 is a possible D gene (6 bases). Per germline, CDR1 SQVTM and CDR2 ANQGSEA. V lost 1 base to trimming and J lost 0 bases, with 9 bases between them. The CDR3 runs to 14 residues. CDR3 sequence: CSVEGNRDQETQYF. CDR3 nucleotide sequence: TGCAGCGTTGAAGGGAACAGGGACCAAGAGACCCAGTACTTC.

This clone is a singleton in its sample. The CDR3 DNA is TGTGCCAGCAGTCCGTCCCGGGACAGGGCCTACCACTATGGCTACACCTTC. Residues: CASSPSRDRAYHYGYTF. The gene calls are TRBV27 and TRBJ1-2; 9 bases are shared with TRBD1. CDR1 and CDR2 from the germline V gene are MNHEY and SMNVEV (reference sequence). V shed 5 bases, J shed 3 bases, and the junction held 13 bases outside the gene matches. This CDR3 comprises 17 residues.